This T cell receptor beta chain was recovered during a study of T cell changes during pregnancy in multiple sclerosis. The data were produced by immunoSEQ multiplex PCR, yet TCRdb's version contains in-frame clones alone and is incomplete. This sample carries 39,000 or so clones, about 94% of them seen once, and the ten largest clones take approximately 8.7%. Germline assignment: CDR1 LGHNA and CDR2 YNFKEQ. This CDR3 has 14 amino acids. Trimming stripped 6 bases from V and 0 bases from J, with 11 bases between. The source of this sequence is a female donor with multiple sclerosis, enrolled in a pregnancy study. The chain has TRBV4-2 and TRBJ1-1, with a weak D call TRBD1 (5 bases). Sequencing used CD8+ T cells from peripheral blood mononuclear cells, obtained in the third trimester of pregnancy. The CDR3 here is CASSSTDLNTEAFF. CDR3 nucleotide sequence: TGTGCCAGCAGTTCGACAGACTTGAACACTGAAGCTTTCTTT.